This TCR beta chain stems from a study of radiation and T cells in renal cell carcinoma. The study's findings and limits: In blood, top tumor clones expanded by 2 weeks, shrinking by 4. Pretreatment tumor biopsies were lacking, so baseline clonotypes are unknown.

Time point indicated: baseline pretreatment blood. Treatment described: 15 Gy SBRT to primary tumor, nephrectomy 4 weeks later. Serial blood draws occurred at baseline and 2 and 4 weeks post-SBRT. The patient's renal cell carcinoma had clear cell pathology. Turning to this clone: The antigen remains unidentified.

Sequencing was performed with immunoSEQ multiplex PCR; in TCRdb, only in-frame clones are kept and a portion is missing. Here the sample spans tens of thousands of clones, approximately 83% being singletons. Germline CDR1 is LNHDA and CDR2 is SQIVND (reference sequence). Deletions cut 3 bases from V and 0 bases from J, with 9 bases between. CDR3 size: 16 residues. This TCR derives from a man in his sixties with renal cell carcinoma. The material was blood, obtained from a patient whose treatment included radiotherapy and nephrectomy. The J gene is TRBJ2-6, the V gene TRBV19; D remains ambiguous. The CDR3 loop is CASSMSRRSGANVLTF. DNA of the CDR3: TGTGCCAGTAGTATGAGCCGCCGCTCTGGGGCCAACGTCCTGACTTTC.